This T cell receptor (beta chain) appears in the sequencing data of a study of cytomegalovirus exposure and HLA in healthy donors. The donors were healthy bone marrow donors. The study sampled nominally healthy donors, though unrecorded immune exposures were likely. Amplification used 60 Vbeta primers and 13 Jbeta primers. Measured with immunoSEQ multiplex PCR; TCRdb has only the in-frame clones, and not every one. The sample carries some 130,000 clones, 70% to 80% recorded once. There are 12 residues in the CDR3. The V gene's germline CDR1 is MNHNS and CDR2 SASEGT. The V end lost 8 bases, the J end lost 8 bases, and 15 bases lay between the germline ends.

The chain uses TRBV6-1 and TRBJ1-2, with D maybe TRBD1 (6 bases). Input material: PBMCs. The clonotype comes from a woman aged 60-70 years in good health and CMV-seropositive. CDR3 DNA sequence: TGTGCCAGCTGGTTTCAGGGGATCGGCTACACCTTC. This sequence encodes CASWFQGIGYTF.